This passage covers 31 T cell receptor beta chains from one sample sequenced in a study of T cells in Graves' hyperthyroidism and ophthalmopathy. Researchers took RNA transcripts and amplified the TCR beta CDR3 regions from them. Using the HTBI primer set, a first-round RT-PCR was run on the TCR CDR3. MiXCR was run by TCRdb on the multiplex PCR reads, yielding one entry per CDR3 protein. The repertoire holds roughly 300,000 distinct CDR3 sequences, with 14% as singletons. Source material: blood. These receptors were collected from a woman aged 30 to 39 with Graves' hyperthyroidism.

The chain combines TRBV9 with TRBJ2-1; D is unclear. The CDR3 covers 16 residues. The V gene's germline CDR1 is SGDLS and CDR2 YYNGEE. V was trimmed by 5 bases and J by 4 bases, leaving 19 bases between them. CDR3 region: CASRDQGCKTYNEQFF. Here the CDR3 DNA reads TGTGCCAGCAGGGACCAAGGGTGTAAGACATACAATGAGCAGTTCTTC.

This clonotype has at least ten counts. V gene TRBV7-9 combines with J gene TRBJ2-1; the D gene is possibly TRBD2 (6 bases). Trimming removed 5 bases from V and 4 bases from J, with 15 bases in between. This CDR3 has 15 residues. CDR1 and CDR2 (germline): SEHNR, FQNEAQ (reference sequence). CDR3 coding DNA: TGTGCCAGCAGCCCCTTCGGCAGCGGGTACAATGAGCAGTTCTTC. Translation gives CASSPFGSGYNEQFF.

This clonotype appeared many times. The chain couples TRBV20-1 to TRBJ1-1; tentative D call: TRBD1 (5 bases). This CDR3 contains 15 residues. CDR1 is DFQATT, CDR2 SNEGSKA, per germline (reference sequence). Trimming cost V 0 bases and J 7 bases, with 18 bases left between them. The CDR3 sequence: CSAREPETFGGEAFF. CDR3 bases: TGCAGTGCTAGAGAGCCTGAAACCTTCGGGGGTGAAGCTTTCTTT.

This clonotype appeared many times. The chain combines TRBV20-1 with TRBJ2-7, with 7 nucleotides matching TRBD2. V lost 4 bases and J lost 0; bases outside the gene matches: 6. In germline, CDR1 is DFQATT, CDR2 SNEGSKA (reference sequence). The CDR3 length is 14 residues. The CDR3 DNA follows: TGCAGTGCTATTCTGCGGGGGACCTCCTACGAGCAGTACTTC. Translating it yields CSAILRGTSYEQYF.

This clonotype was seen many times. J is TRBJ2-7 and V is TRBV28; TRBD1 is a possible D gene (6 bases). CDR1 is MDHEN and CDR2 is SYDVKM in the germline V gene. This CDR3 has 14 amino acids. Between the trimmed V and J ends, which lost 7 bases and 4 bases, there was a span of 17 bases. The DNA of the CDR3 is TGTGCCAGCAATCCTGCAGGGGACACTTACGAGCAGTACTTC. Encoded protein: CASNPAGDTYEQYF.

The chain joins TRBV30 to TRBJ2-2; no clear D. Germline CDR1 reads GTSNPN; CDR2 reads SVGIG (reference sequence). V shed 0 bases and J shed 6 bases, with 5 bases lying between them. The CDR3 length is 12 residues. CDR3 sequence: CAWSVPPGELFF. The CDR3 DNA is TGTGCCTGGAGTGTACCCCCCGGGGAGCTGTTTTTT.

This clonotype appeared a few times. The rearrangement links TRBV7-2 to TRBJ2-2, with TRBD2 identical over 11 bases. There are 16 residues in the CDR3. The germline V gene encodes CDR1 SGHTA and CDR2 FQGNSA. V lost 3 bases and J lost 5; bases outside the gene matches: 5. The CDR3 nucleotides are TGTGCCAGCAGCTTCCGACTAGCGGGATTAACCGGGGAGCTGTTTTTT. It codes for CASSFRLAGLTGELFF.

This chain links TRBV19 with TRBJ2-7, with 7 bases fitting TRBD1. V lost 1 base to trimming and J lost 1 base; unmatched junction nucleotides: 4. This CDR3 contains 15 residues. Germline CDR1 and CDR2: LNHDA and SQIVND (reference sequence). DNA for the CDR3: TGTGCCAGTAGTATAGGGGACAGATTTTCCTACGAGCAGTACTTC. Its protein product is CASSIGDRFSYEQYF.

This clonotype was counted many times. The genes are TRBV20-1 and TRBJ2-6; D uncertain. Germline CDR1 reads DFQATT; CDR2 reads SNEGSKA (reference sequence). The CDR3 is made up of 15 amino acids. V lost 0 bases and J 0 bases, leaving 6 bases between the germline ends. The CDR3 loop is CSARDSTSGANVLTF. CDR3 DNA sequence: TGCAGTGCTAGAGATAGTACCTCTGGGGCCAACGTCCTGACTTTC.

The V gene is TRBV7-9, the J gene TRBJ2-5, with D perhaps TRBD2 (6 bases). V lost 3 bases and J lost 7, with 33 bases in between. Germline CDR1 reads SEHNR; CDR2 reads FQNEAQ (reference sequence). There are 20 residues in the CDR3. The CDR3 DNA reads TGTGCCAGCAGCTTCCTAGCGTTTGTGTTTTCTAAGACGTCCCAGTGGACCCAGTACTTC. The encoded protein is CASSFLAFVFSKTSQWTQYF.

This clonotype was picked up many times. The chain recombines TRBV27 with TRBJ2-2, with D tentatively TRBD1 (5 bases). The germline V gene encodes CDR1 MNHEY and CDR2 SMNVEV (reference sequence). The CDR3 extends over 13 amino acids. With 8 bases removed from V and 4 bases from J, the gap between germline ends came to 11 bases. The CDR3 nucleotides are TGTGCCAGCCTCGGTAGGGGCACCGGGGAGCTGTTTTTT. Amino acids: CASLGRGTGELFF.

This clonotype was seen ten or more times. The chain is built from TRBV11-2 and TRBJ2-7; D may match TRBD1 or TRBD2 (5 bases each). The V gene lost 5 bases and the J gene lost 2 bases, with 13 bases spanning the gap. The germline gives CDR1 SGHAT, CDR2 FQNNGV. This CDR3 is 14 amino acids long. CDR3 in DNA: TGTGCCAGCAGCCTGGGGACGGGCCCCTACGAGCAGTACTTC. This sequence encodes CASSLGTGPYEQYF.

The rearrangement uses TRBV20-1 and TRBJ2-7, with TRBD2 matching over 7 bases. V lost 3 bases to trimming and J lost 3 bases; unmatched junction nucleotides: 8. Germline V gene data show CDR1 as DFQATT and CDR2 as SNEGSKA (reference sequence). The CDR3 spans 14 residues. CDR3 in amino acids: CSARRGAGYYEQYF. In nucleotides, the CDR3 is TGCAGTGCTAGGAGGGGAGCGGGGTACTACGAGCAGTACTTC.

This clonotype appeared many times. The CDR3 nucleotides are TGTGCCAGTAGTCCCTCTGGGGCCAACGTCCTGACTTTC. Its translation: CASSPSGANVLTF. The chain carries TRBV19 and TRBJ2-6; D is unresolved. The CDR3 loop spans 13 amino acids. Trimming removed 5 bases at V and 0 bases at J, with 2 bases between. Germline CDR1 is LNHDA and CDR2 is SQIVND (reference sequence).

This clonotype was seen only once. A read error may be the cause here, since a much bigger clone is one base away. The chain has TRBV20-1 and TRBJ2-1; D gene uncertain. Germline CDR1 and CDR2: DFQATT and SNEGSKA (reference sequence). Trimming pared 0 bases from V and 9 bases from J, leaving 6 bases between. This CDR3 has 11 residues. As DNA, the CDR3 is TGCAGTGCTAGAGATCTGGGTGAGCAGTTCTTC. Protein: CSARDLGEQFF.

This clonotype came up a few times. The rearrangement uses TRBV29-1 and TRBJ2-3; 9 bases align to TRBD1. There are 15 residues in the CDR3. Germline V gives CDR1 SQVTM, CDR2 ANQGSEA. After removal of 7 bases from V and 6 bases from J, the junction contained 14 bases not matched to a gene. The CDR3 DNA follows: TGCAGCGCCTTTAGGTGGGGACAGGGTGGTGATACGCAGTATTTT. This sequence encodes CSAFRWGQGGDTQYF.

Many counts were recorded for this clonotype. The genes are TRBV25-1 and TRBJ2-7, with D unclear. V was pared by 4 bases and J by 4 bases, with 5 bases between. Germline CDR1 and CDR2: MGHDK and SYGVNS. The CDR3 is made up of 11 amino acids. CDR3 amino acids: CASSAAYEQYF. CDR3 in DNA: TGTGCCAGCAGTGCCGCATACGAGCAGTACTTC.

This chain uses TRBV6-2 or TRBV6-3 with TRBJ2-3, with 9 nucleotides matching TRBD2. The V gene end was trimmed by 0 bases and the J gene end by 1 base; junction bases not matched to a gene: 5. Germline V gene data show CDR1 as MNHEY and CDR2 as SVGEGT. This CDR3 spans 17 amino acids. The CDR3 sequence is CASSYSPQREGTDTQYF. The CDR3 nucleotides read TGTGCCAGCAGTTACTCGCCCCAGCGGGAGGGCACAGATACGCAGTATTTT.

This clonotype appeared many times. The rearrangement links TRBV20-1 to TRBJ2-7; D possibly corresponds to TRBD2 (6 bases). The CDR3 totals 15 residues. The V and J ends lost 4 bases and 0 bases respectively, with 16 bases between them. Germline-derived CDR1 and CDR2 are DFQATT and SNEGSKA (reference sequence). The CDR3 is CSANPGLFGSYEQYF. The CDR3, as DNA: TGCAGTGCTAACCCGGGACTGTTTGGCTCCTACGAGCAGTACTTC.

The rearrangement uses TRBV30 and TRBJ1-6; D is uncertain. V lost 0 bases and J 9 bases, leaving 6 bases between the germline ends. Germline V gives CDR1 GTSNPN, CDR2 SVGIG (reference sequence). The CDR3 consists of 12 residues. The CDR3 loop is CAWSVGGSPLHF. The CDR3 DNA sequence: TGTGCCTGGAGTGTCGGCGGTTCACCCCTCCACTTT. Looking up the rest from reference TRBV30 and TRBJ1-6 gives the full variable domain: SQTIHQWPATLVQPVGSPLSLECTVEGTSNPNLYWYRQAAGRGLQLLFYSVGIGQISSEVPQNLSASRPQDRQFILSSKKLLLSDSGFYLCAWSVGGSPLHFGNGTRLTVT.

The V gene is TRBV24-1, the J gene TRBJ1-2; 7 bases agree with TRBD1. The CDR3 consists of 13 residues. CDR1 is KGHDR, CDR2 SFDVKD, per germline. With 3 bases clipped from V and 5 bases from J, the junction kept 2 bases outside the gene matches. The CDR3 DNA sequence: TGTGCCACCAGTGATGACAGGGTGTATGGCTACACCTTC. Amino acids: CATSDDRVYGYTF.

This clonotype was seen many times. V usage is TRBV12-3 or TRBV12-4 and J usage is TRBJ2-3; 10 nucleotides align to TRBD2. The CDR3 sequence is 16 residues long. The V gene end was trimmed by 5 bases and the J gene end by 1 base; junction bases not matched to a gene: 6. The CDR3 nucleotides are TGTGCCAGCAGTCGGGACGGGACTAGCGGCACAGATACGCAGTATTTT. Amino acids: CASSRDGTSGTDTQYF.

This clonotype appeared many times. The V and J genes are TRBV10-3 and TRBJ1-1, with D perhaps TRBD1 (5 bases). The CDR3 totals 13 residues. Trimming removed 6 bases from V and 7 bases from J, with 15 bases in between. The V gene's germline CDR1 is ENHRY and CDR2 SYGVKD. CDR3 in amino acids: CAIRLDRDREAFF. CDR3 sequence (DNA): TGTGCCATCAGACTAGACCGGGACCGTGAAGCTTTCTTT.

The CDR3 region is CASSDFSGSDEQFF. CDR3 coding DNA: TGTGCCAGCAGTGACTTCAGCGGGAGCGATGAGCAGTTCTTC. The V call is TRBV6-1, the J call TRBJ2-1, with TRBD2 matching over 8 bases. This CDR3 contains 14 residues. Germline loops: CDR1 MNHNS, CDR2 SASEGT. V shed 3 bases, J shed 8 bases, and the junction held 6 bases outside the gene matches.

The sample holds many counts of this clonotype. The chain has TRBV11-2 and TRBJ2-2; the D is unclear. Trimming took off 0 bases at V and 8 bases at J, with 4 bases between the two ends. Germline CDR1 is SGHAT and CDR2 is FQNNGV. There are 12 residues in the CDR3. The CDR3 sequence is CASSLDDGELFF. The CDR3 region has the DNA TGTGCCAGCAGCTTAGATGATGGGGAGCTGTTTTTT.

Of note for this clonotype: With a much larger clone just one base away, this may be a read error. The V gene is TRBV14, the J gene TRBJ2-7; the D gene is possibly TRBD1 (5 bases). The germline V gene encodes CDR1 SGHDN and CDR2 FVKESK. CDR3 length: 15 residues. CDR3 amino acids: CANSQGPGKAYEQYF. CDR3 nucleotides: TGTGCCAACAGCCAAGGTCCAGGGAAGGCCTACGAGCAGTACTTC.

This clonotype was seen at least ten times. The chain joins TRBV25-1 to TRBJ1-5; no clear D. CDR3 length: 15 residues. The V gene lost 5 bases and the J gene lost 0 bases, with 11 bases spanning the gap. CDR1 and CDR2 from the germline V gene are MGHDK and SYGVNS. The CDR3 nucleotides are TGTGCCAGCAGTATCCATGGGGATAGCAATCAGCCCCAGCATTTT. Protein product: CASSIHGDSNQPQHF.

Ten or more counts support this clonotype. The chain couples TRBV6-2 or TRBV6-3 to TRBJ2-1; 10 nucleotides line up with TRBD2. Germline lookup yields CDR1 MNHEY and CDR2 SVGEGT. The CDR3 has 15 amino acids. The trim removed 7 bases at V and 9 bases at J, leaving 12 bases unmatched. The DNA of the CDR3 is TGTGCCAGCAAGATCGGGCTAGCGGGAGCAGGTGAGCAGTTCTTC. It codes for CASKIGLAGAGEQFF.

At least ten counts were recorded for this clonotype. This chain links TRBV6-1 with TRBJ1-2; 7 bases align to TRBD1. V trimming: 7 bases; J trimming: 2 bases; junction bases outside the gene matches: 13. CDR3 length: 16 residues. Germline loops: CDR1 MNHNS, CDR2 SASEGT. The CDR3 protein is CASNPLGTVENYGYTF. The CDR3 bases are TGTGCCAGCAACCCTCTAGGGACAGTTGAAAACTATGGCTACACCTTC.

This clonotype came up a few times. The rearrangement uses TRBV3-1 and TRBJ1-1, with unresolved D. This CDR3 spans 14 amino acids. Per the germline V gene, CDR1 is LGHDT and CDR2 is YNNKEL (reference sequence). Between the trimmed V and J ends, which lost 6 bases and 2 bases, there was a span of 13 bases. CDR3 nucleotide sequence: TGTGCCAGCAGGGCCAGAGGACTTAACACTGAAGCTTTCTTT. It specifies CASRARGLNTEAFF.

This sequence joins TRBV7-9 and TRBJ2-3; 10 positions match TRBD2. Unmatched junction bases numbered 0, after V lost 3 bases and J lost 6 bases. Germline V gene data show CDR1 as SEHNR and CDR2 as FQNEAQ (reference sequence). The CDR3 totals 13 residues. For the CDR3, the DNA is TGTGCCAGCAGCTTTAGCGGGGGGGATACGCAGTATTTT. As protein: CASSFSGGDTQYF.